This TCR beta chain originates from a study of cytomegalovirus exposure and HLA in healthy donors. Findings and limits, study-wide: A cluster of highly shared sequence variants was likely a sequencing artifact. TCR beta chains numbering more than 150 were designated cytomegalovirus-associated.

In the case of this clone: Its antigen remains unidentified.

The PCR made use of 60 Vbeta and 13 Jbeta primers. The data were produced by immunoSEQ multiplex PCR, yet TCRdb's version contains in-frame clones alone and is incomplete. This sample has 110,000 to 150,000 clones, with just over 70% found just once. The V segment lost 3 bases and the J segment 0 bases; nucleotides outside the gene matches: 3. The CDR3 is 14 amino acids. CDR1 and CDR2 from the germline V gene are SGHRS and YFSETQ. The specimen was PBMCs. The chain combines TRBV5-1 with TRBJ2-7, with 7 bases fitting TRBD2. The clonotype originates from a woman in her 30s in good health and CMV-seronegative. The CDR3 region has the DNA TGCGCCAGCAGCTCGGGGGGAGGCTCCTACGAGCAGTACTTC. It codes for CASSSGGGSYEQYF.